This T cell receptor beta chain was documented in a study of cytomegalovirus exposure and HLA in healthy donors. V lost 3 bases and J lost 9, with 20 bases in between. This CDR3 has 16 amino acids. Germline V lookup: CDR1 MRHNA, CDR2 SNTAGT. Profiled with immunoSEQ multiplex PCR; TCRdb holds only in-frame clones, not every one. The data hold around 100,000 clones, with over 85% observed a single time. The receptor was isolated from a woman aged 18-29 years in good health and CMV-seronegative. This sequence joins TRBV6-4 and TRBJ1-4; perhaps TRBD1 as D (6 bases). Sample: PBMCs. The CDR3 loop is CASSETAGDVGKKLFF. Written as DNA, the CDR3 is TGTGCCAGCAGTGAAACCGCAGGGGATGTGGGAAAAAAACTGTTTTTT.